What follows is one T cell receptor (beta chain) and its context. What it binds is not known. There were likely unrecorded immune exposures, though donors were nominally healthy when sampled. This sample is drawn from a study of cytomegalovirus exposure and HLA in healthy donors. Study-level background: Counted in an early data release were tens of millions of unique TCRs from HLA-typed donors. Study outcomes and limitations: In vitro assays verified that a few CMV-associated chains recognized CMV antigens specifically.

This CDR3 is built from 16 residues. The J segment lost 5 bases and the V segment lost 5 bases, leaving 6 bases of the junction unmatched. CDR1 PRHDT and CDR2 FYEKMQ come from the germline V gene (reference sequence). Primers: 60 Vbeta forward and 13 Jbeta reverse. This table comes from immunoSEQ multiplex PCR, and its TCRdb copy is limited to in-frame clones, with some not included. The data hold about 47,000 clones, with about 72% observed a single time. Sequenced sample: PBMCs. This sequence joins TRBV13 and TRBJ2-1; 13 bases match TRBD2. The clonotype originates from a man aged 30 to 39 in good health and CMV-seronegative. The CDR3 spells CASSARLAGGNNEQFF. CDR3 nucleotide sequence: TGTGCCAGCAGCGCCCGACTAGCGGGAGGTAACAATGAGCAGTTCTTC.